The 9 T cell receptor beta chains given below trace back to one sample, sequenced in a study of vaccination effects on CD4 cells after COVID-19. The antigens these receptors bind are not known. TCRdb's copy holds only in-frame clones and misses some; the assay was immunoSEQ multiplex PCR. The data show tens of thousands of clones, 65% to 75% seen once. Antigen-specific CD4+ T cell clonotypes were called by their expansion after viral peptide-pool culture in ViraFEST. Upon completion of around 9 days in culture, CD4+ T cells were isolated. Nobody among the vaccine recipients had prior SARS-CoV-2 infection (nucleocapsid antibodies were negative). Specimen: CD4+ T cells from PBMCs cultured with HCoV-NL63 spike peptides, collected before COVID-19 vaccination. The receptors come from a human donor who received a COVID-19 vaccine.

The chain is built from TRBV4-3 and TRBJ1-6; the D is unclear. Looked up from germline, CDR1 is LGHNA and CDR2 is YSLEER. The ends were cut back, 4 bases at V and 8 bases at J, with 12 bases in the middle. The CDR3 is 14 residues long. In DNA, the CDR3 is TGCGCCAGCAGCCGTCAGGCCACGGATTCACCCCTCCACTTT. Translation gives CASSRQATDSPLHF.

This clone was counted only a few times. The gene calls are TRBV6-6 and TRBJ2-1; D gene uncertain. The CDR3 length is 16 residues. Germline CDR1 is MNHNY and CDR2 is SVGAGI (reference sequence). Trimming cost V 6 bases and J 0 bases, with 15 bases left between them. The CDR3 sequence is CASSPDSSSSYNEQFF. As DNA, the CDR3 is TGTGCCAGCAGCCCCGACTCCTCTAGCTCCTACAATGAGCAGTTCTTC.

The V and J genes are TRBV28 and TRBJ2-5; D call uncertain. CDR3 length: 15 amino acids. Germline V gene data show CDR1 as MDHEN and CDR2 as SYDVKM. V was cut by 4 bases and J by 0 bases, with 12 bases left in between. The CDR3, as DNA: TGTGCCAGCAGTTCATCCACAGAGTACCAAGAGACCCAGTACTTC. It is translated as CASSSSTEYQETQYF.

The J gene is TRBJ2-5, the V gene TRBV19; D gene ambiguous. V was clipped by 8 bases and J by 1 base, with 8 bases between them. Germline V gene data show CDR1 as LNHDA and CDR2 as SQIVND (reference sequence). The CDR3 extends over 12 amino acids. Here the CDR3 reads CASGEVQETQYF. The CDR3 DNA follows: TGTGCCAGTGGCGAAGTCCAAGAGACCCAGTACTTC. The whole variable domain, remainder taken from reference TRBV19 and TRBJ2-5, is DGGITQSPKYLFRKEGQNVTLSCEQNLNHDAMYWYRQDPGQGLRLIYYSQIVNDFQKGDIAEGYSVSREKKESFPLTVTSAQKNPTAFYLCASGEVQETQYFGPGTRLLVL.

The genes are TRBV7-3 and TRBJ2-2; D may correspond to TRBD1 or TRBD2 (5 bases each). V dropped 4 bases and J dropped 0 bases, with 9 bases sitting between them. The CDR3 runs to 15 residues. CDR1 and CDR2 from the germline V gene are SGHTA and FQGTGA. CDR3 amino acids: CASSWGPTNTGELFF. The CDR3, as DNA: TGTGCCAGCAGCTGGGGACCGACGAACACCGGGGAGCTGTTTTTT.

The V and J genes are TRBV2 and TRBJ1-5, with 7 bases lining up with TRBD1. The V segment lost 4 bases and the J segment 5 bases; nucleotides outside the gene matches: 2. Per germline, CDR1 SNHLY and CDR2 FYNNEI. The CDR3 has 13 residues. The CDR3, as DNA: TGTGCCAGCAGTGGACAGGGCGATCAGCCCCAGCATTTT. Translation gives CASSGQGDQPQHF.

V usage is TRBV6-5 and J usage is TRBJ2-7; D assignment may be TRBD1 or TRBD2 (5 bases each). Trimming removed 6 bases at V and 1 base at J, with 10 bases between. Germline-derived CDR1 and CDR2 are MNHEY and SVGAGI. This CDR3 comprises 13 residues. Here the CDR3 reads CASSRGPSYEQYV. CDR3 nucleotides: TGTGCCAGCAGCCGGGGACCGTCCTACGAGCAGTACGTC.

V is TRBV7-6 and J is TRBJ2-3; D is unclear. There are 15 residues in the CDR3. From germline, CDR1 is SGHVS and CDR2 FNYEAQ. The V end was cut by 1 base, the J end by 0 bases, with 8 bases between. The CDR3 sequence is CASSLVGVSTDTQYF. CDR3 nucleotide sequence: TGTGCCAGCAGCTTAGTAGGAGTTAGCACAGATACGCAGTATTTT.

This rearrangement joins TRBV5-1 to TRBJ2-5, with D perhaps matching TRBD2 (5 bases). Trimming took off 4 bases at V and 5 bases at J, with 12 bases between the two ends. Germline-derived CDR1 and CDR2 are SGHRS and YFSETQ. This CDR3 has 13 amino acids. CDR3 in amino acids: CASSLSRRETQYF. CDR3 DNA: TGCGCCAGCAGCCTAAGCAGGAGGGAGACCCAGTACTTC.